The entry that follows covers one T cell receptor (beta chain) sequence. Its target is unknown. These data originate in a study of cytomegalovirus exposure and HLA in healthy donors. TCRdb keeps only in-frame clones here, not all; method: immunoSEQ multiplex PCR. This table has a few hundred thousand clones, around 91% appearing once. The donors were part of the approximately 130-subject validation cohort, which stood apart from the roughly 640-subject first cohort. Study-level results: It was reported that the classifier diagnosed cytomegalovirus status with high specificity and sensitivity in both the original and validation cohorts. In vitro testing confirmed three CMV-associated chains as specific for CMV antigens. Usually a TCR sequence was rare, but some public TCRs were found in many donors.

The CDR3 loop spans 14 amino acids. Germline values: CDR1 SGHDT, CDR2 YYEEEE. V lost 4 bases, J lost 1 base, and 11 bases lay in between. The receptor was isolated from a woman in her twenties or thirties in good health and CMV-seronegative. The V and J genes are TRBV5-6 and TRBJ1-1; D might be TRBD1 (5 bases). The sample was PBMCs. This CDR3 reads CASSPFGGNTEAFF. For the CDR3, the DNA is TGTGCCAGCAGCCCGTTCGGGGGGAACACTGAAGCTTTCTTT.